One T cell receptor beta chain is described in this entry. This receptor's antigen is unknown. Per-base qualities were not stored, and no clone one base away is much larger. This record comes from a study of cytomegalovirus exposure and HLA in healthy donors (dated by TCRdb to the late 2010s). For the wider study: In an earlier analysis of some 610 of the donors, approximately 300 Gb of sequence data and just under 120 million unique TCR beta sequences from roughly 200 million T cells were reported. Roughly 300 gigabases of sequencing data and 70 million to 85 million unique TCR sequences were included in an early release covering about 620 HLA-typed donors. Among the 398 genotyped donors, roughly 80% belonged to the genetic ancestry cluster associated with self-reported Caucasian donors. The study aimed to test whether signatures of past pathogen exposure could be identified by cataloging public T cell receptors. The study used immunosequencing to profile the T cell repertoires of approximately 640 subjects and linked those repertoires to cytomegalovirus serostatus. Along with the roughly 670-subject first cohort, a separate validation cohort of 120 different subjects was used. High-throughput TCR immunosequencing, statistical association of individual TCRs with disease status, and machine learning were combined to predict cytomegalovirus infection status. In a later analysis, previously published TCR beta repertoires from about 640 donors were re-analyzed and high-resolution HLA genotyping was added so that TCR occurrence patterns could be studied. In the later analysis, no new phenotypic data were used to find candidate immune exposures; instead, reliance was placed on TCR beta sequences and their occurrence across donors. An earlier analysis of approximately 630 of the donors applied high-throughput TCR beta sequencing to assess whether each TCR beta V gene segment acted as functional or pseudogenic. Donor age, sex, ethnicity and CMV serostatus were compiled alongside the repertoire data. A later genetic analysis took genome-wide SNP genotypes for about 55% of the roughly 670 donors and used that subset as a discovery cohort. Every repertoire in the discovery cohort had been generated on one and the same sequencing platform. Both class I and class II loci were covered by HLA typing, at four-digit resolution. Typing coverage varied by locus: roughly 620-640 donors for A, B, C, DRB1 and DQB1; approximately 500 for DQA1; approximately 570 for DPA1; roughly 450 for DPB1. Roughly 5 DR-DQ haplotypes were treated as single units for association and clustering because of strong linkage in the cohort. Among about 370 genotyped donors of the cohort, an average of around 220,000 unique TCR beta nucleotide sequences was sequenced per donor, of which approximately 18% were non-productive. What the work shows at the level of the full study, not this receptor alone: According to the authors, the approach could potentially be generalized to other disease states and immunological phenotypes. A later analysis found that TCR association rates varied across HLA loci, with DRB1 alleles showing the most associated TCRs and HLA-C alleles the fewest. A further reported finding was that TCR beta sequences accurately predicted the HLA-A and HLA-B alleles for most subjects in the first cohort. Across donors, most TCR sequences were observed very rarely, whereas some public TCRs were present in many individuals. In a later analysis, HLA-associated TCR beta chains showed more clonal expansion and lower generation probabilities than non-associated chains that were equally common. Cytomegalovirus status was reported to be diagnosed by the classifier with high specificity and sensitivity in both the original and validation cohorts. Correlated functional status among segregating V segments might be attributable to linkage disequilibrium, but an unknown experimental factor could not be ruled out. A group of highly shared sequence variants was considered likely to be a technical artifact of the sequencing pipeline. The only immune exposure information available for the cohort was CMV serostatus. A later genetic analysis reported fewer N-insertions in productive TCRs among donors in an Asian-associated ancestry cluster than the approximately 670-donor mean. This cohort had only TCR beta chains sequenced, and the lack of alpha or paired-chain data limited which features could be detected. Roughly uniform sequencing depth across donors was assumed in presence/absence analyses, although this assumption may not hold. Broadly in line with IMGT annotations, most TCR beta V segments showed up in productive rearrangements about 87% or about 30% of the time in an earlier analysis of 587 of the donors. The study gave a list of 150 to 200 TCR beta chains associated with cytomegalovirus. In a later analysis, most CMV-associated TCR beta chains were found to appear HLA-restricted, with HLA associations seemingly driven largely by CMV exposure. Some IMGT-functional V segments, including TRBV6-2 and TRBV6-3, could not be distinguished by the 87-base-pair reads and were therefore excluded. Because HLA typing was unavailable for some donors at each locus, only the typed subset was used in association tests. Three of the identified cytomegalovirus-associated TCR beta chains were confirmed in vitro to be specific for cytomegalovirus antigens. Seventeen rarely observed V segments, including chromosome 9 orphons, were excluded from the earlier analysis of approximately 500 of the donors because counts were too low. An association between a missense DCLRE1C variant and V-gene and J-gene trimming of TCR beta chains was found in a later genetic analysis and replicated in an independent cohort. Strong co-occurrence of HLA alleles, especially DR and DQ, made assigning TCR associations to individual alleles difficult. A later analysis reported that several top co-occurrence clusters appeared linked to parvovirus B19, influenza, CMV and Epstein-Barr virus. A later analysis associated about 16,000 TCR beta sequences with specific HLA alleles at a false discovery rate of 0.05.

To prepare the library, the immunoSEQ multiplex PCR assay was applied. For the multiplex PCR, a mixture combining 60 forward primers for TCR Vbeta segments and 13 reverse primers for TCR Jbeta segments was used. The CDR3 region of rearranged TCR beta genes was amplified from genomic DNA by a multiplex PCR assay. On the Illumina HiSeq System, the amplified TCR beta libraries were sequenced as 87-base-pair reads. Per the authors' processing: In a later analysis, some 80 million unique TCR beta chains were counted across the 666 repertoires, and approximately 9.9 million of these chains were shared by at least two donors. To remove PCR and sequencing errors, raw reads were error-corrected and collapsed into unique sequences using a nearest-neighbor algorithm that merged closely related sequences. V, D and J gene segments were assigned by aligning CDR3 sequences to IMGT reference sequences. For a sequence to be retained, a match of at least six nucleotides was required to both a V gene segment and a J gene segment. Rearrangements were classified as productive when the CDR3 lacked stop codons and remained in frame with V and J, and all other rearrangements were classified as non-productive. CDR3 was defined by IMGT convention, running from the second conserved V-encoded cysteine to the conserved J-encoded phenylalanine. The earlier analysis of about 500 of the donors excluded sequences that lacked an unambiguous match to a single V gene segment. An earlier analysis of around 600 of the donors classified V segments as functional when productive rearrangements were above 56.7% and as segregating when the standard deviation between donors was above 5%. A statistical classification framework was built for diagnosing cytomegalovirus status from the catalog of TCR beta chain sequences. In a later analysis, TCR nucleotide sequences were compared against IMGT/GENE-DB human TR gene sequences so that V and J genes could be assigned. A later analysis assigned CDR3 sequences and most-parsimonious VDJ recombination scenarios with the TCRdist pipeline. In a later analysis, every TCR beta chain was defined by the combination of its CDR3 amino acid sequence and its V-gene family, and reads without a unique V-gene family were dropped. As a way to deal with suspected cross-contamination and a sequencing artifact, a later analysis dropped over 550 nucleotide sequences that were highly shared and had low generation probability. In a later analysis, a clonal expansion index was calculated for each public chain from normalized within-repertoire ranks of inferred template counts. In a later analysis, generation probabilities were computed using a VDJ recombination model fitted to out-of-frame rearrangements, and the results were checked against IGoR. In a later analysis, TCR-TCR, TCR-HLA and TCR-CMV co-occurrence was scored with hypergeometric tests, and a repertoire-size bias correction was applied to TCR pairs. In a later analysis, false discovery rates were estimated by permuting HLA or CMV assignments 20 times. In a later analysis, co-occurring TCRs were grouped using DBSCAN, with TCRdist sequence similarity added in when clustering inside HLA-allele-positive subsets. Repertoires with fewer than 30,000 or more than 120,000 public chains were left out of co-occurrence clustering, as were roughly five repertoires with anomalous nucleotide sharing. Imported from immuneACCESS, the table was reduced by TCRdb to in-frame sequences with V and J called. These copies leave out some clones; in studies compared against another copy, an unresolved V gene accounts for under half, and the cause of the remainder is not known. From that table come the V and J calls and clone size; the DNA was used to work out D and trimming. The table for this sample lists some 65,000 clones; 70% to 80% of them were counted only once. Of the sample, around 2.9% falls within the top ten clones.

Trimming costs V 0 bases and J 2 bases, and their ends lie 10 bases apart. The CDR3 sequence holds 15 residues, the cysteine and phenylalanine included. Only the CDR3 region is kept as DNA, spanning 45 bases read in frame from base 1. For CDR1 and CDR2, the germline V gene (reference sequence) lists MNHNY and SVGAGI. The cohort consisted of 600 to 750 healthy bone marrow donors. At the time of sampling, every cohort member was nominally healthy, though immune exposures that went unrecorded were likely present. The donor was CMV seropositive and was included in the group of 250 to 300 seropositive cohort members. A peripheral blood sample was provided by each donor, and peripheral blood mononuclear cells were used for TCR beta sequencing. The Qiagen DNeasy Blood Extraction Kit was used to extract genomic DNA from the blood cell samples.

What was sequenced was PBMCs. The TCR comes from a girl aged 10 to 17 in good health and CMV-seropositive. Here the chain combines TRBV6-6 and TRBJ2-5, with TRBD1 perhaps the D gene, on 5 matching bases. The CDR3 here reads CASSYSGDRQETQYF. At the DNA level, the sequence is TGTGCCAGCAGTTACTCAGGGGATAGACAAGAGACCCAGTACTTC.